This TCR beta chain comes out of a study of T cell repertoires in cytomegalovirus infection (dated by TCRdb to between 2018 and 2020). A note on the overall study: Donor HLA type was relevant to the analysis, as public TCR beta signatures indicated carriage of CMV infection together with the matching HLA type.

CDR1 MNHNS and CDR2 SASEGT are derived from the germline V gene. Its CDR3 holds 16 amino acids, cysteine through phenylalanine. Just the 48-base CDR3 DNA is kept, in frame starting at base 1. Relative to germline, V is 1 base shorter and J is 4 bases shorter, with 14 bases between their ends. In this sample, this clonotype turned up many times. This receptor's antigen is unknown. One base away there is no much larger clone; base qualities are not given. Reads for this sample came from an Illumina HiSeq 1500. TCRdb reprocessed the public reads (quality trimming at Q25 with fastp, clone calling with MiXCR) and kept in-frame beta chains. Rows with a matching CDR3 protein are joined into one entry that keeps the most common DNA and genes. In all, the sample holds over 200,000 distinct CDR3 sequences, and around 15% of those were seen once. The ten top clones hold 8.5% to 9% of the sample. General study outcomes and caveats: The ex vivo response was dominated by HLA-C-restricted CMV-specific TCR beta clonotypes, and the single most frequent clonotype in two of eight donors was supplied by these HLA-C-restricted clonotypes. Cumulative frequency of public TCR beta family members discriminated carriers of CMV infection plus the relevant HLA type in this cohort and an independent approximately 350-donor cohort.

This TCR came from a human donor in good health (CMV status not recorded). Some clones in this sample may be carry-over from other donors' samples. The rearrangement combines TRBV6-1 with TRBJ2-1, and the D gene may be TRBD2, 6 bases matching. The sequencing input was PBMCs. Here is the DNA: TGTGCCAGCAGTGAAGAGAGGCGGGGACCGTACAATGAGCAGTTCTTC. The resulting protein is CASSEERRGPYNEQFF.